This TCR beta chain was recovered during a study of Graves' ophthalmopathy and Graves' hyperthyroidism. Certain patients were not enrolled. These were patients with other autoimmune diseases, uncontrolled infections, pregnancy or lactation. Researchers took RNA transcripts and amplified TCR beta CDR3 regions from them. First-round RT-PCR with HTBI primers preceded a second-round multiplex PCR. TCRdb processed the multiplex PCR reads anew with MiXCR; each CDR3 protein has one entry. The sample shows around 470,000 distinct CDR3 sequences, about an eighth of them seen only once. V gave up 6 bases and J gave up 7 bases, with 12 bases separating them. Germline V CDR1 and CDR2: MNHNS, SASEGT. The CDR3 totals 12 residues.

The rearrangement links TRBV6-1 to TRBJ1-1; D is undetermined. Sequencing was carried out using blood. The receptor comes from a woman aged 30 to 39 with Graves' ophthalmopathy. CDR3 sequence reads: CASRGTTIEAFF. CDR3 sequence (DNA): TGTGCCAGCAGGGGAACGACTATTGAAGCTTTCTTT.